A selection of T cell receptor beta chains follows, all from one sample in a study of T cells in Graves' hyperthyroidism and ophthalmopathy. In TCRdb, the multiplex PCR reads were re-called with MiXCR into one record per CDR3 protein. The repertoire holds 500,000 or so distinct CDR3 sequences, with 17% as singletons. Sequences were obtained from blood. These receptor sequences come from a woman between 18 and 30 years old with Graves' ophthalmopathy. The CDR3 runs from the conserved cysteine through the conserved F or W. A D gene is named only where the DNA matches it firmly. Part of the rows lack a size; the others show once, few, many or a class for expanded clones.

TRBD1,many,TRBJ1-5,TRBV20-1,CSARGDRDQPQHF,TGCAGTGCTAGAGGGGACAGGGATCAGCCCCAGCATTTT
.,many,TRBJ1-6,TRBV2,CASRDGIHNSPLHF,TGTGCCAGCAGGGATGGCATACATAATTCACCCCTCCACTTT
TRBD1,many,TRBJ2-7,TRBV7-8,CASSLVTGSSSYEQYF,TGTGCCAGCAGCTTAGTGACAGGGTCTAGCTCCTACGAGCAGTACTTC
TRBD2,few,TRBJ2-5,TRBV20-1,CSARDIRLAALYQETQYF,TGCAGTGCTAGAGATATTAGGCTAGCGGCTCTGTACCAAGAGACCCAGTACTTC
.,.,TRBJ2-6,TRBV20-1,CSARDRGGANVLTF,TGCAGTGCTAGAGACAGGGGTGGGGCCAACGTCCTGACTTTC
.,many,TRBJ2-7,TRBV6-1,CASRYGTSSSYEQYF,TGTGCCAGCAGGTACGGGACATCGAGCTCCTACGAGCAGTACTTC
.,.,TRBJ1-1,TRBV18,CASEDSTNTEAFF,TGTGCCAGCGAGGACAGTACTAACACTGAAGCTTTCTTT
.,many,TRBJ1-1,TRBV15,CATSRDRGLKSTEAFF,TGTGCCACCAGCAGAGACAGGGGCCTAAAGAGCACTGAAGCTTTCTTT
TRBD2,few,TRBJ2-3,TRBV30,CAWSVIAGADTDTQYF,TGTGCCTGGAGTGTAATAGCGGGGGCCGACACAGATACGCAGTATTTT
TRBD1,many,TRBJ1-1,TRBV30,CAWKQFAGTGGKDTEAFF,TGTGCCTGGAAACAGTTTGCGGGAACAGGGGGAAAGGACACTGAAGCTTTCTTT
.,.,TRBJ1-1,TRBV29-1,CSVELAGRNTEAFF,TGCAGCGTTGAATTAGCAGGGAGGAACACTGAAGCTTTCTTT
TRBD2,.,TRBJ2-1,TRBV12-3/TRBV12-4,CASWVGLADNEQFF,TGTGCCAGCTGGGTCGGGCTAGCGGACAATGAGCAGTTCTTC
TRBD1,.,TRBJ1-2,TRBV28,CVSSWAGTGGAWGYTF,TGTGTCAGCAGCTGGGCCGGGACAGGGGGCGCTTGGGGCTACACCTTC
.,few,TRBJ2-5,TRBV28,CASSLIGRGETQYF,TGTGCCAGCAGTTTAATAGGCAGGGGCGAGACCCAGTACTTC
.,many,TRBJ2-5,TRBV28,CASSLHRHEETQYF,TGTGCCAGCAGTTTGCACAGGCACGAAGAGACCCAGTACTTC
.,many,TRBJ2-2,TRBV7-2,CASSSRAGITGELFF,TGTGCCAGCAGCTCGAGGGCAGGGATTACCGGGGAGCTGTTTTTT
.,few,TRBJ1-1,TRBV4-3,CASSQEPTGLNTEAFF,TGCGCCAGCAGCCAAGAACCCACGGGGTTGAACACTGAAGCTTTCTTT
TRBD1,.,TRBJ1-3,TRBV7-6,CASSEGQGGNTIYF,TGTGCCAGCAGCGAGGGACAGGGTGGAAACACCATATATTTT
TRBD1,many,TRBJ1-2,TRBV20-1,CSASLGQGAAFQYGYTF,TGCAGTGCTAGTTTAGGGCAGGGGGCTGCGTTTCAGTATGGCTACACCTTC
TRBD2,few,TRBJ2-7,TRBV25-1,CASSGGGGKEQSSYEQYF,TGTGCCAGCAGTGGGGGGGGGGGAAAGGAACAGTCGTCCTACGAGCAGTACTTC
.,few,TRBJ1-3,TRBV12-3/TRBV12-4,CASSPQGTSGNTIYF,TGTGCCAGCAGCCCCCAGGGAACCTCTGGAAACACCATATATTTT
TRBD1,.,TRBJ1-6,TRBV7-9,CASSRDRESSPLHF,TGTGCCAGCAGCCGGGACAGGGAATCTTCACCCCTCCACTTT
.,many,TRBJ2-1,TRBV3-1,CASSQDLPSNNEQFF,TGTGCCAGCAGCCAAGACCTTCCCAGCAACAATGAGCAGTTCTTC
.,many,TRBJ2-7,TRBV30,CAWSVGRGPTYEQYF,TGTGCCTGGAGTGTAGGGCGGGGGCCCACCTACGAGCAGTACTTC
.,.,TRBJ1-2,TRBV7-9,CASNTGQEGGYTF,TGTGCCAGCAACACGGGACAAGAGGGGGGCTACACCTTC
.,many,TRBJ2-7,TRBV7-9,CASSDNNYEQYF,TGTGCCAGCAGCGATAATAACTACGAGCAGTACTTC
.,many,TRBJ1-1,TRBV6-5,CASSYSTGTEAFF,TGTGCCAGCAGTTACTCGACCGGGACGGAAGCTTTCTTT
TRBD1,few,TRBJ1-5,TRBV18,CASSQQQGASNQPQHF,TGTGCCAGCTCTCAACAACAGGGGGCGAGCAATCAGCCCCAGCATTTT
TRBD1,.,TRBJ2-7,TRBV4-3,CASSQSGTGFSYEQYF,TGCGCCAGCAGCCAGTCCGGGACAGGGTTCTCCTACGAGCAGTACTTC